These 19 T cell receptor beta chains originate from one sample sequenced in a study of T cells in Graves' hyperthyroidism and ophthalmopathy. What was amplified from RNA transcripts were TCR beta CDR3 regions. The HTBI set primed first-round TCR CDR3 RT-PCR. TCRdb reprocessed the multiplex PCR reads via MiXCR and lists one record per CDR3 protein. The repertoire includes approximately 400,000 distinct CDR3 sequences, over 11% of them detected once, and 9.5% to 12% sits in the top ten. The source material was blood. These receptor sequences come from a woman aged 60-70 years with Graves' hyperthyroidism.

This clonotype was recorded many times. This chain uses TRBV28 with TRBJ2-1; 16 bases line up with TRBD2. The CDR3 has 19 amino acids. Trimming at V came to 4 bases and at J to 6 bases, leaving 12 bases not matched to a gene. CDR1 and CDR2 from the germline V gene are MDHEN and SYDVKM. The CDR3 DNA follows: TGTGCCAGCAGTTCCTTAGGGGGGACTAGCGGGAGGGCTGGCAATGAGCAGTTCTTC. It translates to CASSSLGGTSGRAGNEQFF. Together with reference TRBV28 and TRBJ2-1, the CDR3 gives the full variable domain: DVKVTQSSRYLVKRTGEKVFLECVQDMDHENMFWYRQDPGLGLRLIYFSYDVKMKEKGDIPEGYSVSREKKERFSLILESASTNQTSMYLCASSSLGGTSGRAGNEQFFGPGTRLTVL.

This clonotype was recorded at least ten times. This chain connects TRBV7-3 to TRBJ2-3; TRBD1 matches 7 bases. Germline lookup yields CDR1 SGHTA and CDR2 FQGTGA. The length of the CDR3 is 14 residues. With V trimmed by 4 bases and J by 8 bases, 9 bases remained unmatched. CDR3 coding DNA: TGTGCCAGCAGCTCCCGACAGGGAATGGGTACGCAGTATTTT. Translated: CASSSRQGMGTQYF.

In this sample, this clonotype turned up many times. This chain links TRBV20-1 with TRBJ2-3; unclear D gene. CDR3 length: 13 amino acids. The germline V and J ends were trimmed by 3 bases and 5 bases, with 12 bases remaining between them. The germline V gene has CDR1 DFQATT and CDR2 SNEGSKA (reference sequence). CDR3 sequence reads: CSARELGIDTQYF. The CDR3 DNA reads as TGCAGTGCTAGGGAGTTGGGGATAGATACGCAGTATTTT.

This chain joins TRBV10-3 and TRBJ2-4; D remains ambiguous. CDR1 and CDR2 from the germline V gene are ENHRY and SYGVKD. Trimming took 3 bases from V and 0 from J, leaving 12 bases between them. CDR3 length: 16 amino acids. CDR3 in DNA: TGTGCCATCAGTGATTCGCCAGATCTAGCCAAAAACATTCAGTACTTC. Translation gives CAISDSPDLAKNIQYF.

A remark on this clonotype: This clone may be a read error of a much larger clone one base away. This chain connects TRBV2 to TRBJ2-2; the match to TRBD2 covers 7 bases. Germline values: CDR1 SNHLY, CDR2 FYNNEI. V lost 6 bases and J lost 8; bases outside the gene matches: 12. The CDR3 covers 15 residues. CDR3 sequence (DNA): TGTGCCAGCAGCTCCGGGACTAACCCTCAAGGGGAGCTGTTTTTT. This codes for CASSSGTNPQGELFF.

This clonotype was seen ten or more times. This rearrangement joins TRBV6-1 to TRBJ1-5, with TRBD1 matching over 10 bases. Germline assignment: CDR1 MNHNS and CDR2 SASEGT. V was clipped by 5 bases and J by 6 bases; unmatched bases: 4. The CDR3 is 14 residues long. In nucleotides, the CDR3 is TGTGCCAGCAGTTGGGGACAGGGGAGTCAGCCCCAGCATTTT. Translating gives CASSWGQGSQPQHF.

This clonotype turned up a few times. This rearrangement joins TRBV7-9 to TRBJ1-1; 9 positions match TRBD1. V was pared by 6 bases and J by 7 bases, with 9 bases of the junction left unmatched. This CDR3 is built from 14 residues. In germline, CDR1 is SEHNR, CDR2 FQNEAQ (reference sequence). CDR3 coding DNA: TGTGCCAGCAGAGGGACAGGGCCCTTTCTTGAAGCTTTCTTT. It translates to CASRGTGPFLEAFF.

At least ten counts were recorded for this clonotype. CDR3: CASRRRGTETQYF. CDR3 bases: TGTGCCAGCAGGCGGAGGGGTACGGAGACCCAGTACTTC. The J gene is TRBJ2-5, the V gene TRBV5-6, with D tentatively TRBD2 (6 bases). Germline lookup yields CDR1 SGHDT and CDR2 YYEEEE. V was trimmed by 5 bases and J by 5 bases, leaving 13 bases between them. This CDR3 has 13 amino acids.

The table lists this clonotype with many counts. The rearrangement uses TRBV6-6 and TRBJ2-7; possible D gene TRBD1, 6 bases. The CDR3 totals 14 residues. Germline CDR1 is MNHNY and CDR2 is SVGAGI (reference sequence). V was shortened by 0 bases and J by 3 bases, with 9 bases between the two germline ends. Here the CDR3 reads CASSYSGQSYEQYF. The CDR3 DNA follows: TGTGCCAGCAGTTACTCTGGACAGAGCTACGAGCAGTACTTC.

The table lists this clonotype with many counts. The V gene is TRBV18, the J gene TRBJ1-2; D is possibly TRBD1 (5 bases). The CDR3 loop spans 15 amino acids. Germline CDR1 is KGHSH and CDR2 is LQKENI. Between the trimmed V and J ends, which lost 3 bases and 1 base, there was a span of 12 bases. The CDR3: CASSPGTTSNYGYTF. CDR3 DNA: TGTGCCAGCTCACCGGGGACGACCAGTAACTATGGCTACACCTTC.

Many counts were recorded for this clonotype. The J gene is TRBJ2-2, the V gene TRBV28; D gene unclear. With 4 bases removed from V and 0 bases from J, the gap between germline ends came to 6 bases. The germline CDR1 and CDR2 sequences are MDHEN and SYDVKM. This CDR3 is 14 amino acids long. In nucleotides, the CDR3 is TGTGCCAGCAGTTCCGGAGCGAACACCGGGGAGCTGTTTTTT. Its translation is CASSSGANTGELFF.

The table lists this clonotype with a few counts. V gene TRBV19 combines with J gene TRBJ1-2; D call uncertain. The CDR3 loop spans 12 amino acids. V dropped 4 bases and J dropped 4 bases, with 7 bases sitting between them. Per germline, CDR1 LNHDA and CDR2 SQIVND (reference sequence). The CDR3 nucleotides are TGTGCCAGTAGTAACGGGATCTATGGCTACACCTTC. The encoded protein is CASSNGIYGYTF.

This clonotype occurred many times. The genes are TRBV11-2 and TRBJ2-5; 7 nucleotides match TRBD2. Germline trimming cut 5 bases from V and 4 bases from J; bases unmatched to any gene: 10. Germline loops: CDR1 SGHAT, CDR2 FQNNGV. The CDR3 contains 15 residues. In DNA, the CDR3 is TGTGCCAGCAGCCAAGCCGGGGGGTGGGGAGAGACCCAGTACTTC. This gives the protein CASSQAGGWGETQYF.

V gene TRBV18 combines with J gene TRBJ2-5; D could derive from TRBD1 or TRBD2 (5 bases each). The CDR3 is made up of 13 amino acids. The ends were cut back, 2 bases at V and 11 bases at J, with 15 bases in the middle. Germline CDR1 and CDR2: KGHSH and LQKENI. CDR3 DNA: TGTGCCAGCTCACCATCCGGGACCAGAGAGCAGTACTTC. The encoded protein is CASSPSGTREQYF.

This chain connects TRBV12-3 or TRBV12-4 to TRBJ2-5, with TRBD1 matching 9 bases. There are 15 residues in the CDR3. The J segment lost 5 bases and the V segment lost 6 bases, leaving 10 bases of the junction unmatched. For the CDR3, the DNA is TGTGCCAGCAGCAGACCCGGGACAGGGCGGGAGACCCAGTACTTC. Residues: CASSRPGTGRETQYF.

Remarks on this clonotype: It may be a read error: a sequence one base away is much more abundant. The chain carries TRBV5-1 and TRBJ2-7, with 12 bases fitting TRBD2. J was trimmed by 4 bases and V by 0 bases; bases with no gene match: 2. The CDR3 has 15 residues. Germline V gives CDR1 SGHRS, CDR2 YFSETQ. CDR3 nucleotides: TGCGCCAGCAGCTTGGCTAGCGGGGGGGCTTACGAGCAGTACTTC. Translated: CASSLASGGAYEQYF.

This clonotype was detected ten times or more. The CDR3 sequence is CASSGRWGTEEGNEQFF. CDR3 DNA: TGTGCCAGCAGCGGACGTTGGGGTACGGAGGAAGGGAATGAGCAGTTCTTC. V and J are TRBV11-3 and TRBJ2-1, with D perhaps TRBD2 (5 bases). CDR3 length equals 17 residues. V lost 5 bases to trimming and J lost 7 bases, with 24 bases between them. Per the germline V gene, CDR1 is SGHNT and CDR2 is YENEEA.

The count of this clonotype is one. The junction and the germline gene differ at one end; a read error may be behind it. The V gene is TRBV7-9, the J gene TRBJ2-1; TRBD2 matches 9 bases. The CDR3 has 16 amino acids. Germline values: CDR1 SEHNR, CDR2 FQNEAQ (reference sequence). For the CDR3, the DNA is TGTGGCAGCAGCCCATTAGCGGGAGTCCCCTACAATGAGCAGTTCTTC. Protein sequence: CGSSPLAGVPYNEQFF.

This clonotype has only a few counts. The CDR3 spells CASRGTGKETQYF. CDR3 bases: TGTGCCAGCCGAGGGACAGGGAAAGAGACCCAGTACTTC. This rearrangement joins TRBV27 to TRBJ2-5; 9 bases match TRBD1. V lost 8 bases, J lost 3 bases, and 4 bases stayed unmatched. The CDR3 contains 13 residues. Germline-derived CDR1 and CDR2 are MNHEY and SMNVEV (reference sequence).